This T cell receptor (beta chain) was documented in a study of cytomegalovirus exposure and HLA in healthy donors. The repertoire was sequenced with immunoSEQ multiplex PCR; TCRdb's copy has only in-frame clones and lacks some. The sample holds about 56,000 clones; about 92% are singletons and the top ten take around 1.1%. Study-level points and caveats: Reportedly, diagnosis of cytomegalovirus status by the classifier showed high specificity and sensitivity. Subsequent analysis revealed that first-cohort TCR clusters tended to co-occur in the 120 or so validation repertoires. The investigators catalogued 150 to 200 TCR beta chains as cytomegalovirus-associated.

This clone was found a few times. Its antigen is still unknown. V gave up 5 bases and J gave up 3 bases, with 11 bases separating them. Looked up from germline, CDR1 is SEHNR and CDR2 is FQNEAQ (reference sequence). This CDR3 is 14 amino acids long. Donors were drawn from the approximately 120-subject validation cohort, separate from the roughly 700-subject first cohort. The receptor was isolated from a man between 18 and 35 years old in good health and CMV-seronegative. This chain uses TRBV7-9 with TRBJ2-1; D perhaps matches TRBD2 (5 bases). The sample was PBMCs. The CDR3 DNA is TGTGCCAGCAGCGCAGGACTGAACTACAATGAGCAGTTCTTC. Its protein is CASSAGLNYNEQFF.